One sample yielded the 5 T cell receptor beta chains listed below, sequenced in a study of blood T cell repertoires in COVID-19. Method: immunoSEQ multiplex PCR; TCRdb's copy keeps in-frame clones and lacks some. The table lists some 120,000 clones, approximately 78% of them singletons. What was sequenced was peripheral blood. Source of these receptors: a man between 65 and 85 years old with acute or convalescent COVID-19.

This clone was detected once. J is TRBJ2-3 and V is TRBV19; D is uncertain. V dropped 3 bases and J dropped 4 bases, with 14 bases sitting between them. The CDR3 is 15 amino acids. Germline V gives CDR1 LNHDA, CDR2 SQIVND (reference sequence). The CDR3 loop is CASSIGRGGPDTQYF. The CDR3 DNA is TGTGCCAGTAGTATCGGCCGCGGTGGTCCAGATACGCAGTATTTT.

The chain employs TRBV29-1 and TRBJ2-1, with TRBD1 matching over 9 bases. CDR1 is SQVTM, CDR2 ANQGSEA, per germline. The CDR3 length is 12 residues. Trimming took 6 bases from V and 7 from J; bases not matched to a gene: 4. CDR3 loop: CSVGTGLNEQFF. DNA for the CDR3: TGCAGCGTCGGGACAGGGTTAAATGAGCAGTTCTTC.

This CDR3 is CAWSPYSNRDRLGYTF. Here the CDR3 DNA reads TGTGCCTGGAGTCCCTATTCTAACCGGGACAGGTTAGGCTACACCTTC. The chain couples TRBV30 to TRBJ1-2, with 8 bases lining up with TRBD1. The length of the CDR3 is 16 residues. The V segment lost 2 bases and the J segment 8 bases; nucleotides outside the gene matches: 16. CDR1 is GTSNPN and CDR2 is SVGIG in the germline V gene (reference sequence).

The rearrangement uses TRBV5-1 and TRBJ2-3; TRBD1 aligns across 10 bases. V shed 1 base and J 6 bases; nucleotides not matched to a gene: 8. This CDR3 spans 16 amino acids. The germline gives CDR1 SGHRS, CDR2 YFSETQ. The CDR3 here is CASSLSGGTGADTQYF. The CDR3 DNA follows: TGCGCCAGCAGCTTGAGTGGCGGGACAGGGGCCGATACGCAGTATTTT.

In its sample, this clone was seen a few times. CDR3 nucleotide sequence: TGTGCCAGCAGCGTAGATTTAAACGAGCAGTACTTC. Its translation: CASSVDLNEQYF. The V call is TRBV9, the J call TRBJ2-7; no clear D gene. V was trimmed by 0 bases and J by 5 bases, leaving 6 bases between them. Per the germline V gene, CDR1 is SGDLS and CDR2 is YYNGEE. The CDR3 runs 12 residues. Combining the CDR3 with reference TRBV9 and TRBJ2-7 gives the whole variable domain DSGVTQTPKHLITATGQRVTLRCSPRSGDLSVYWYQQSLDQGLQFLIQYYNGEERAKGNILERFSAQQFPDLHSELNLSSLELGDSALYFCASSVDLNEQYFGPGTRLTVT.